The clone carrying this TCR beta chain was observed many times. TCR beta CDR3 regions were amplified from RNA transcripts. A first-round RT-PCR of the TCR CDR3 used the HTBI primer set. MiXCR, applied by TCRdb to the multiplex PCR reads, yields one record per CDR3 protein. This sample has 500,000 to 600,000 distinct CDR3 sequences, with just over 45% found just once. For Graves' hyperthyroidism to be stable, ophthalmopathy could not progress within 18 months. Hyperthyroidism patients were newly diagnosed, had disease duration under 2 months, and were aged 18 to 65 years. Patients having uncontrolled infection, another autoimmune disease, pregnancy or lactation were not included. These data are taken from a study of T cells in Graves' hyperthyroidism and ophthalmopathy. CDR1 and CDR2 from the germline V gene are SGHNT and YYREEE (reference sequence). The J segment lost 6 bases and the V segment lost 4 bases, leaving 6 bases of the junction unmatched. This CDR3 has 13 residues.

Sequencing was performed on peripheral blood or thyroid tissue (not recorded which). The source is a woman between 18 and 29 years old with Graves' hyperthyroidism. The chain has TRBV5-4 and TRBJ1-1; 7 bases align to TRBD1. CDR3 amino acids: CASSPGGSPEAFF. Here the CDR3 DNA reads TGTGCCAGCAGCCCAGGGGGTAGCCCTGAAGCTTTCTTT.